The 16 T cell receptor beta chains given below trace back to one sample, sequenced in a study of blood T cells in healthy people across ages. Primed by a sample-barcoded 5' primer and a J-beta primer mix, a second PCR proceeded for about 6 to 12 cycles. TCRdb re-derived calls from the 5' RACE reads in MiXCR, one entry per CDR3 protein. The sample carries fewer than 2 million distinct CDR3 sequences, about 39% recorded once. The sequenced sample consisted of blood. The receptors come from a human donor in good health.

CDR3 nucleotides: TGCAGTGCTAATCTAGCGGGTAAAGAGACCCAGTACTTC. It yields the protein CSANLAGKETQYF. This rearrangement joins TRBV20-1 to TRBJ2-5; 8 bases fit TRBD2. The trim removed 4 bases at V and 3 bases at J, leaving 4 bases unmatched. CDR1 and CDR2 from the germline V gene are DFQATT and SNEGSKA (reference sequence). The CDR3 is 13 residues long.

There are a few counts of this clonotype. The chain carries TRBV6-5 and TRBJ1-1, with 9 bases fitting TRBD1. Germline V lookup: CDR1 MNHEY, CDR2 SVGAGI. The CDR3 is 14 residues long. V was clipped by 5 bases and J by 7 bases; unmatched bases: 8. CDR3 nucleotide sequence: TGTGCCAGCAGTCCCATGGGGACAGGGATTGAAGCTTTCTTT. Translated: CASSPMGTGIEAFF.

The rearrangement uses TRBV9 and TRBJ2-1; perhaps TRBD2 as D (6 bases). The V end was cut by 4 bases, the J end by 2 bases, with 13 bases between. The CDR3 contains 15 residues. The germline gives CDR1 SGDLS, CDR2 YYNGEE. As DNA, the CDR3 is TGTGCCAGCAGCCAAACTCGGGGGACCTACAATGAGCAGTTCTTC. Its translation is CASSQTRGTYNEQFF.

This clonotype was detected only a few times. The CDR3 nucleotides are TGCGCCAGCAGCTTCACTAGTGACTCCTACAATGAGCAGTTCTTC. It specifies CASSFTSDSYNEQFF. The V gene is TRBV5-1, the J gene TRBJ2-1; maybe TRBD2 (5 bases). This CDR3 comprises 15 residues. Trimming removed 2 bases at V and 0 bases at J, with 9 bases between. Germline V gene lookup returns CDR1 SGHRS and CDR2 YFSETQ.

The chain couples TRBV4-1 to TRBJ1-1; D gene unclear. Germline loops: CDR1 MGHRA, CDR2 YSYEKL. Trimming stripped 1 base from V and 7 bases from J, with 19 bases between. This CDR3 is built from 16 residues. CDR3 in amino acids: CASSQALGLGGGEAFF. DNA for the CDR3: TGCGCCAGCAGCCAAGCTCTAGGACTTGGTGGCGGTGAAGCTTTCTTT.

This clonotype has a handful of counts. This rearrangement joins TRBV6-6 to TRBJ1-6; TRBD1 is a possible D gene (5 bases). This CDR3 is 14 amino acids long. Per the germline V gene, CDR1 is MNHNY and CDR2 is SVGAGI (reference sequence). The V gene lost 7 bases and the J gene lost 8 bases, with 15 bases spanning the gap. CDR3 amino acids: CASTMGQGDSPLHF. Written as DNA, the CDR3 is TGTGCCAGCACAATGGGGCAGGGCGATTCACCCCTCCACTTT.

This clonotype was found a few times. The chain's CDR3 is CASSQEGWQGVAGEQFF. In nucleotides, the CDR3 is TGCGCCAGCAGCCAAGAGGGGTGGCAGGGGGTTGCTGGTGAGCAGTTCTTC. The rearrangement uses TRBV4-3 and TRBJ2-1; 7 bases are shared with TRBD1. This CDR3 spans 17 amino acids. Germline V gene sequence: CDR1 LGHNA, CDR2 YSLEER. V dropped 0 bases and J dropped 9; count of bases not matched to a gene: 14.

This clonotype was found a few times. The J gene is TRBJ1-4, the V gene TRBV2; D remains unclear. This CDR3 is 15 amino acids long. The V end was cut by 4 bases, the J end by 5 bases, with 14 bases between. Germline V gives CDR1 SNHLY, CDR2 FYNNEI. The CDR3 loop is CASSVEGFGNEKLFF. The CDR3, as DNA: TGTGCCAGCAGTGTAGAAGGGTTTGGGAATGAAAAACTGTTTTTT.

This chain joins TRBV7-3 and TRBJ2-6; D perhaps matches TRBD2 (5 bases). In germline, CDR1 is SGHTA, CDR2 FQGTGA. Trimming left V 5 bases short and J 0 bases short, with 14 bases between. The CDR3 has 17 amino acids. DNA of the CDR3: TGTGCCAGCAGCCCTCGGGGAGCAAGCTCTGGGGCCAACGTCCTGACTTTC. Its protein product is CASSPRGASSGANVLTF.

The chain carries TRBV25-1 and TRBJ1-1, with TRBD1 matching over 7 bases. V gave up 6 bases and J gave up 1 base; unmatched junction bases: 5. The CDR3 covers 14 residues. Per germline, CDR1 MGHDK and CDR2 SYGVNS. The CDR3 sequence is CASRSGTANTEAFF. The CDR3 bases are TGTGCCAGCAGATCCGGGACAGCGAACACTGAAGCTTTCTTT.

About this clonotype: Possible read error: a much larger clone is one base away. The rearrangement uses TRBV7-2 and TRBJ2-2; the match to TRBD1 covers 8 bases. With V trimmed by 1 base and J by 6 bases, 16 bases remained unmatched. Germline CDR1 is SGHTA and CDR2 is FQGNSA. CDR3 length: 19 amino acids. The CDR3 loop is CASSLGWTGLRSGPGELFF. The CDR3 bases are TGTGCCAGCAGCTTAGGATGGACAGGGCTGAGGAGTGGCCCCGGGGAGCTGTTTTTT.

The table lists this clonotype with a few counts. The rearrangement links TRBV5-1 to TRBJ2-5, with D unclear. The CDR3 loop spans 14 amino acids. Trimming took off 2 bases at V and 1 base at J, with 9 bases between the two ends. Germline values: CDR1 SGHRS, CDR2 YFSETQ. DNA of the CDR3: TGCGCCAGCAGCTTCGACGGTCGCCAAGAGACCCAGTACTTC. Translation gives CASSFDGRQETQYF.

The rearrangement links TRBV11-1 to TRBJ2-5, with 7 positions matching TRBD1. Germline trimming cut 5 bases from V and 2 bases from J; bases unmatched to any gene: 11. Germline CDR1 is SGHAT and CDR2 is FQDESV (reference sequence). The CDR3 sequence is 16 residues long. This CDR3 is CASSRNPGQRQETQYF. CDR3 in DNA: TGTGCCAGCAGCCGAAACCCGGGACAGAGACAAGAGACCCAGTACTTC.

This clonotype was picked up a small number of times. The gene calls are TRBV7-2 and TRBJ1-2, with 7 bases aligning to TRBD1. Germline V gene lookup returns CDR1 SGHTA and CDR2 FQGNSA. CDR3 length equals 14 residues. Unmatched junction bases numbered 10, after V lost 5 bases and J lost 7 bases. DNA of the CDR3: TGTGCCAGCAGCGCCCACAGGGGCCGGGTTGGCTACACCTTC. Translated: CASSAHRGRVGYTF. Based on the CDR3 plus reference TRBV7-2 and TRBJ1-2, the full variable domain is GAGVSQSPSNKVTEKGKDVELRCDPISGHTALYWYRQSLGQGLEFLIYFQGNSAPDKSGLPSDRFSAERTGGSVSTLTIQRTQQEDSAVYLCASSAHRGRVGYTFGSGTRLTVV.

This clonotype was seen a few times. An end of the junction differs from the germline gene, which may be a read error. The chain combines TRBV6-5 with TRBJ2-5; 8 nucleotides match TRBD2. The CDR3 covers 15 residues. The germline gives CDR1 MNHEY, CDR2 SVGAGI. In DNA, the CDR3 is TGTGCTAGCAGTTACTCCCCGGGGGGGGGAGAGACCCAGTACTTC. This encodes CASSYSPGGGETQYF.

The chain has TRBV7-2 and TRBJ1-1; D possibly corresponds to TRBD1 (6 bases). Trimming shortened V by 5 bases and J by 7 bases, and 14 bases separated the two germline ends. Germline lookup yields CDR1 SGHTA and CDR2 FQGNSA. This CDR3 has 13 amino acids. Here the CDR3 DNA reads TGTGCCAGCAGCCGCGGACAGACTTATGAAGCTTTCTTT. Protein sequence: CASSRGQTYEAFF.